The 21 T cell receptor beta chains below all came from one sample that was sequenced in a study of tumor-infiltrating lymphocytes in primary liver carcinoma. For each extraction, RNA and DNA were obtained together from 20-30 mg of unsorted bulk tissue. The input was around 0.5 ug total RNA; TCR beta cDNA was made from it with a constant-region primer. What produced the TCR beta libraries was three nested multiplex PCR rounds using slightly modified ARM-PCR. PCR rounds one and two used TRBV1-TRBV30 forward primers with a C-beta reverse primer for about 11 cycles each. TCRdb fed the multiplex PCR reads into MiXCR, producing one record per CDR3 protein. The data hold around 70,000 distinct CDR3 sequences, with roughly 69% observed a single time. Source material: liver tumor tissue from sampling region 4. Indicated subset: tumor region T4, right-lateral pole. All receptors derive from a man in his forties with primary liver carcinoma and hepatitis B virus infection.

Worth noting for this clonotype: A junction end diverges from the germline sequence, so it may reflect a read error. The chain has TRBV28 and TRBJ2-3; D is unclear. CDR1 and CDR2 (germline): MDHEN, SYDVKM. The CDR3 contains 14 residues. The CDR3 nucleotides are TGTGCCAGCGAGGCGGCGGCTTTCACAGATACGCAGTATTTC. Its protein product is CASEAAAFTDTQYF.

The chain links TRBV4-1 to TRBJ2-7, with a possible D match to TRBD2 (5 bases). CDR3 length: 13 residues. Germline assignment: CDR1 MGHRA and CDR2 YSYEKL. Trimming removed 6 bases from V and 5 bases from J, with 14 bases in between. The CDR3 DNA reads as TGCGCCAGCAGTCAGGAGGCCAGCGACGAGCAGTACTTC. Amino acids: CASSQEASDEQYF.

J is TRBJ1-1 and V is TRBV12-3 or TRBV12-4, with 8 bases matching TRBD1. This CDR3 has 13 amino acids. Trimming removed 6 bases from V and 8 bases from J; junction bases left unmatched: 8. Here the CDR3 reads CASSRTGITEAFF. CDR3 coding DNA: TGTGCCAGCAGCAGGACAGGGATCACCGAAGCTTTCTTT.

Comments on this clonotype: A much bigger clone sits one base away, suggesting this may be a read error. The chain uses TRBV5-6 and TRBJ2-1, with D perhaps TRBD1 or TRBD2 (5 bases each). The CDR3 spans 15 residues. Deletions cut 5 bases from V and 4 bases from J, with 16 bases between. Germline loops: CDR1 SGHDT, CDR2 YYEEEE. CDR3: CASRPWERTYNEQFF. The CDR3 nucleotides are TGTGCCAGCAGACCGTGGGAGAGGACATACAATGAGCAGTTCTTC.

As for this clonotype: The junction does not match germline at one end; this may be a read error. The CDR3 bases are TGTGCCAGCAGCACCGGACGGTGTCCCGAGCTCCAGAATTTT. This encodes CASSTGRCPELQNF. The V and J genes are TRBV11-2 and TRBJ1-5; D unresolved. Germline CDR1 reads SGHAT; CDR2 reads FQNNGV. This CDR3 is 14 amino acids long.

Regarding this clonotype: The germline gene is not matched at one end of the junction; a read error may be the cause. The rearrangement links TRBV12-3 or TRBV12-4 to TRBJ1-1, with a weak D call TRBD1 (5 bases). The CDR3 totals 13 residues. CDR3 nucleotide sequence: TGTGCCAGCAGTTTTCAGGTGGACACTGGAGCTTTCTTT. It encodes CASSFQVDTGAFF.

To note about this clonotype: It is unclear where the CDR3 begins or ends on the DNA, so no DNA is shown, and the CDR3 is as TCRdb lists it. CDR3 sequence: CASVGQGSDEQSF. This chain uses TRBV7-8 with TRBJ2-1; the DNA was not compared with TRBD1, the D call given in the table. The germline V gene encodes CDR1 SGHVS and CDR2 FQNEAQ. The CDR3 is made up of 13 amino acids, end residues included.

In regard to this clonotype: The junction differs from germline at one of its ends, possibly a read error. The V gene is TRBV6-9, the J gene TRBJ2-3; D may match TRBD1 or TRBD2 (6 bases each). There are 16 residues in the CDR3. Germline lookup yields CDR1 MNHGY and CDR2 SVAAGI. The CDR3 loop is CVSSPQLGGSTDTQYF. For the CDR3, the DNA is TGTGTCAGCAGCCCCCAGTTGGGGGGCAGCACAGATACGCAGTATTTT.

As concerns this clonotype: The CDR3 does not close with the conserved phenylalanine or tryptophan, likely indicating a read error. The chain recombines TRBV29-1 with TRBJ2-7; a possible D gene is TRBD1 (6 bases). The germline V and J ends were trimmed by 4 bases and 3 bases, with 13 bases remaining between them. The CDR3 contains 13 residues. CDR1 and CDR2 (germline): SQVTM, ANQGSEA. The CDR3 protein is CSVAQSRGYEQYL. DNA of the CDR3: TGCAGCGTTGCCCAAAGCAGGGGCTACGAGCAGTACCTC.

This clonotype has only a few counts. This rearrangement joins TRBV19 to TRBJ2-1, with TRBD1 identical over 8 bases. The V and J ends lost 6 bases and 5 bases, in that order; junction bases with no gene match: 9. CDR3 length: 15 amino acids. Germline-derived CDR1 and CDR2 are LNHDA and SQIVND (reference sequence). CDR3 residues: CASRQGQDRHNEQFF. CDR3 nucleotide sequence: TGTGCCAGTAGGCAGGGACAGGACCGCCACAATGAGCAGTTCTTC. Complete variable domain (other parts from reference TRBV19 and TRBJ2-1): DGGITQSPKYLFRKEGQNVTLSCEQNLNHDAMYWYRQDPGQGLRLIYYSQIVNDFQKGDIAEGYSVSREKKESFPLTVTSAQKNPTAFYLCASRQGQDRHNEQFFGPGTRLTVL.

This chain connects TRBV5-1 to TRBJ2-5, with D tentatively TRBD2 (5 bases). This CDR3 is 15 amino acids long. Germline lookup yields CDR1 SGHRS and CDR2 YFSETQ. Trimming stripped 4 bases from V and 4 bases from J, with 17 bases between. The CDR3: CASSLTPLGGETQYF. The CDR3 DNA is TGCGCCAGCAGCCTGACACCCCTAGGAGGAGAGACCCAGTACTTC.

This clonotype was recorded at least ten times. The chain links TRBV12-3 or TRBV12-4 to TRBJ1-3; D call uncertain. The CDR3 length is 14 residues. V lost 6 bases to trimming and J lost 0 bases, with 9 bases between them. In nucleotides, the CDR3 is TGTGCCAGCAGCGACGGAAACTCTGGAAACACCATATATTTT. Translating gives CASSDGNSGNTIYF.

Regarding this clonotype: A single base separates this from a much larger clone, so it may be a read error. The chain combines TRBV30 with TRBJ2-2; tentatively, D is TRBD1 or TRBD2 (5 bases each). V was shortened by 1 base and J by 5 bases, with 17 bases between the two germline ends. CDR1 and CDR2 (germline): GTSNPN, SVGIG (reference sequence). CDR3 length: 16 residues. The chain's CDR3 is CAWSGWRGVYTGELFF. The CDR3 bases are TGTGCCTGGAGTGGTTGGAGAGGGGTCTATACCGGGGAGCTGTTTTTT. The full variable domain, in which reference TRBV30 and TRBJ2-2 provide the parts outside the CDR3, is SQTIHQWPATLVQPVGSPLSLECTVEGTSNPNLYWYRQAAGRGLQLLFYSVGIGQISSEVPQNLSASRPQDRQFILSSKKLLLSDSGFYLCAWSGWRGVYTGELFFGEGSRLTVL.

To note about this clonotype: The junction and the germline gene differ at one end; a read error may be behind it. The chain links TRBV4-2 to TRBJ2-7, with TRBD2 identical over 8 bases. The CDR3 is 17 amino acids. CDR1 LGHNA and CDR2 YNFKEQ come from the germline V gene. The CDR3 loop is CATTVLAEVYKSYVQYF. For the CDR3, the DNA is TGTGCCACTACTGTACTAGCGGAAGTTTATAAGTCCTACGTGCAGTACTTC.

This clonotype was observed a single time. A much larger clone lies a single base off, so this may be a read error. The chain carries TRBV5-4 and TRBJ2-1; D is ambiguous. Germline V CDR1 and CDR2: SGHNT, YYREEE (reference sequence). The CDR3 is 16 amino acids. CDR3 region: CASSLRKPGSYHEQFF. As DNA, the CDR3 is TGTGCCAGCAGCTTAAGGAAACCGGGTTCCTACCATGAGCAGTTCTTC.

Of note for this clonotype: Just one base apart from a much larger clone, this may be a read error. The J gene is TRBJ1-1, the V gene TRBV30, with 11 bases aligning to TRBD1. With 0 bases clipped from V and 3 bases from J, the junction kept 0 bases outside the gene matches. The CDR3 loop spans 14 amino acids. Looked up from germline, CDR1 is GTSNPN and CDR2 is SVGIG (reference sequence). The CDR3 is CAWSVGQGDTEAFF. CDR3 in DNA: TGTGCCTGGAGTGTGGGACAGGGGGACACTGAAGCTTTCTTT. The full variable domain, with the rest looked up from reference TRBV30 and TRBJ1-1, is SQTIHQWPATLVQPVGSPLSLECTVEGTSNPNLYWYRQAAGRGLQLLFYSVGIGQISSEVPQNLSASRPQDRQFILSSKKLLLSDSGFYLCAWSVGQGDTEAFFGQGTRLTVV.

As regards this clonotype: A read error may produce the germline difference seen at one junction end. The chain links TRBV5-5 to TRBJ2-1, with TRBD2 as a possible D gene (6 bases). CDR1 SGHKS and CDR2 YYEKEE come from the germline V gene (reference sequence). The CDR3 length is 15 residues. CDR3 bases: TGTGCCAGCAGCTTGTCTGGCGGGACGTTGGGTGAGCAATTCTTC. This translates into CASSLSGGTLGEQFF.

V usage is TRBV11-2 and J usage is TRBJ2-2; D remains unclear. Looked up from germline, CDR1 is SGHAT and CDR2 is FQNNGV. Trimming took off 8 bases at V and 5 bases at J, with 18 bases between the two ends. This CDR3 comprises 15 residues. CDR3 DNA sequence: TGTGCCAGCTTTGAAGATCATGATAGGACCGGGGAGCTGTTTTTT. This gives the protein CASFEDHDRTGELFF.

In its sample, this clonotype was seen many times. The gene calls are TRBV5-8 and TRBJ2-2, with D unclear. The CDR3 runs to 13 residues. V lost 4 bases to trimming and J lost 6 bases, with 10 bases between them. The germline gives CDR1 SGHTS, CDR2 YDEGEE. The CDR3 DNA reads as TGTGCCAGCAGCCCTCTAATATCCGGGGAGCTGTTTTTT. Translated, it gives CASSPLISGELFF. Based on the CDR3 plus reference TRBV5-8 and TRBJ2-2, the full variable domain is EAGVTQSPTHLIKTRGQQATLRCSPISGHTSVYWYQQALGLGLQFLLWYDEGEERNRGNFPPRFSGRQFPNYSSELNVNALELEDSALYLCASSPLISGELFFGEGSRLTVL.

As concerns this clonotype: A much larger clone differs from this one at a single base, so this may be a read error. V gene TRBV7-9 combines with J gene TRBJ1-2; D perhaps matches TRBD1 (5 bases). Germline values: CDR1 SEHNR, CDR2 FQNEAQ (reference sequence). The CDR3 contains 13 residues. V lost 1 base and J lost 7, with 10 bases in between. CDR3 amino acids: CASSLGWGSGYTF. The CDR3 DNA reads TGTGCCAGCAGCTTAGGGTGGGGGAGTGGCTACACCTTC.

Points on this clonotype: A much larger clonotype is one base distant, so this may be a read error. The chain links TRBV6-5 to TRBJ2-3; 7 bases are a match to TRBD1. CDR1 MNHEY and CDR2 SVGAGI come from the germline V gene. V was clipped by 6 bases and J by 1 base; unmatched bases: 10. The CDR3 runs to 16 residues. The CDR3: CASRWGRGSGTDTQYF. The DNA of the CDR3 is TGTGCCAGCAGGTGGGGCAGGGGGTCAGGCACAGATACGCAGTATTTT.